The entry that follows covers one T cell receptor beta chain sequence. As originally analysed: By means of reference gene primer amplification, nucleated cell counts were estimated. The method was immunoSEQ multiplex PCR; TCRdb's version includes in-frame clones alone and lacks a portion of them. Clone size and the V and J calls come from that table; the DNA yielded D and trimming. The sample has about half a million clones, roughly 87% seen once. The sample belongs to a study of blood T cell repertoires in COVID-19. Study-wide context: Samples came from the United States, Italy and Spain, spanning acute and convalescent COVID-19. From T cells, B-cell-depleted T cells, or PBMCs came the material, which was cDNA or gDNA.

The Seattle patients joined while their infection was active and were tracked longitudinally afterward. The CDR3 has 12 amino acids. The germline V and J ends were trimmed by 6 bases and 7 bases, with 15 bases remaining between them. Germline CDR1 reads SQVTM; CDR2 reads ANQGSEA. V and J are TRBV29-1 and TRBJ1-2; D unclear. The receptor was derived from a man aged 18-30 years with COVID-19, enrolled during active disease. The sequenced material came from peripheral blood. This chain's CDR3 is CSVAAGGSGYTF. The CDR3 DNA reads TGCAGCGTAGCGGCGGGCGGATCTGGCTACACCTTC.